The source of this TCR beta chain is a study of molecular identifiers for immune sequencing clone quantification. Study-wide results and limits: Spiked Jurkat TCR RNA equal to one cell could reportedly be picked out among 900,000 to 1,000,000 naive cells.

Preparation of the bulk TCR libraries relied on previously described methods and listed TCR primers. TCRdb reanalysed the PCR reads using MiXCR and keeps one entry per CDR3 protein. The sample lists roughly 97,000 distinct CDR3 sequences, approximately 24% occurring once. This CDR3 is built from 15 residues. Germline CDR1 is SGHDT and CDR2 is YYEEEE. Trimming stripped 4 bases from V and 6 bases from J, with 20 bases between. In this sample, this clonotype turned up many times. Antigen: not known. Naive CD8 T cells were sorted, and the gate applied was CD8+CD4-CCR7+CD45RA+. The specimen sequenced was naive CD8+ T cells from blood, with Jurkat cell RNA spiked in. This sample's subset: FACS-sorted CD8+CD4-CCR7+CD45RA+ naive T cells. The TCR comes from a human donor in good health. Some libraries in this study had Jurkat cell RNA spiked in. The genes are TRBV5-6 and TRBJ2-7, with D tentatively TRBD2 (5 bases). The CDR3 is CASSPGLKDFSEQYF. The CDR3 region has the DNA TGTGCCAGCAGCCCCGGACTCAAAGATTTTTCCGAGCAGTACTTC.